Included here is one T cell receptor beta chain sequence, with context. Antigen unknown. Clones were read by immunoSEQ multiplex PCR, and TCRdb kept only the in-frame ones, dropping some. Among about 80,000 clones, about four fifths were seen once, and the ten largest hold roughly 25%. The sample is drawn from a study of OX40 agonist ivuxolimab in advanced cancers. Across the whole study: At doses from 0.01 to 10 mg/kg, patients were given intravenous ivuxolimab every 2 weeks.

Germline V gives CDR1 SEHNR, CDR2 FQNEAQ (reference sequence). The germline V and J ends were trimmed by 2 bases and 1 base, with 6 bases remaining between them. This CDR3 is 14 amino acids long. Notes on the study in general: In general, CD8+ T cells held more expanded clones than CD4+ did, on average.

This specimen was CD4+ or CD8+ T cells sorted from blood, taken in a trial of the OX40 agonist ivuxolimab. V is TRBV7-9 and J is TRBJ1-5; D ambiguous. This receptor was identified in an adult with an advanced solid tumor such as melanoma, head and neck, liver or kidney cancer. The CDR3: CASSLPGSNQPQHF. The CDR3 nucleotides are TGTGCCAGCAGCTTACCCGGGAGCAATCAGCCCCAGCATTTT. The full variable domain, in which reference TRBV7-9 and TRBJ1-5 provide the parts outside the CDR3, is DTGVSQNPRHKITKRGQNVTFRCDPISEHNRLYWYRQTLGQGPEFLTYFQNEAQLEKSRLLSDRFSAERPKGSFSTLEIQRTEQGDSAMYLCASSLPGSNQPQHFGDGTRLSIL.